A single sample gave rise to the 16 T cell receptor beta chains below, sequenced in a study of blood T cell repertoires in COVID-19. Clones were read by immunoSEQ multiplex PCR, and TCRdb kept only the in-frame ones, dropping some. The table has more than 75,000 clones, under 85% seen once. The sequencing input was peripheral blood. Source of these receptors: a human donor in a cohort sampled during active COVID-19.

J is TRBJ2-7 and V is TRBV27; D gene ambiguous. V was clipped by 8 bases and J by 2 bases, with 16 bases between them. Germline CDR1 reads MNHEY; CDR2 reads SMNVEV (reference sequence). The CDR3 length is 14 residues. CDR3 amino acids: CASSLKAATYEQYF. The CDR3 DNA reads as TGTGCCAGCTCCCTGAAGGCAGCGACCTACGAGCAGTACTTC.

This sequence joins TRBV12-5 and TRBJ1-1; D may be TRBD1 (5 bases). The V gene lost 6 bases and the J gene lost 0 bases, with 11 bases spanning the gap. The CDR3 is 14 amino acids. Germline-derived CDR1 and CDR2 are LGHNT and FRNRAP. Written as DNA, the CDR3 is TGTGCTAGTGGAACGGGGGGACTGAACACTGAAGCTTTCTTT. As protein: CASGTGGLNTEAFF.

The CDR3 sequence is CASSSGTGASPLHF. Written as DNA, the CDR3 is TGTGCCAGCAGTTCCGGGACAGGGGCATCACCCCTCCACTTT. The chain has TRBV28 and TRBJ1-6; 10 bases match TRBD1. There are 14 residues in the CDR3. The germline CDR1 and CDR2 sequences are MDHEN and SYDVKM. V shed 4 bases, J shed 10 bases, and the junction held 4 bases outside the gene matches.

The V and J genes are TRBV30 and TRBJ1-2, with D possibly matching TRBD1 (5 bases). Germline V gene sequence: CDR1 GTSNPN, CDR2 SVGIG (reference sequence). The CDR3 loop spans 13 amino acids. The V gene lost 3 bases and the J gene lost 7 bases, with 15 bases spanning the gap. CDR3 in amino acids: CAWSPQASGGYTF. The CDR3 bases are TGTGCCTGGAGCCCACAGGCCTCGGGTGGCTACACCTTC.

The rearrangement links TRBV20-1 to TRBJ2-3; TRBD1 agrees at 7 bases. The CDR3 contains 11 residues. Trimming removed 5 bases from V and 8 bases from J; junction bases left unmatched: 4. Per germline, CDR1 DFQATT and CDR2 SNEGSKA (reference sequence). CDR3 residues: CSAWDSGTQYF. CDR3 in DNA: TGCAGTGCTTGGGACAGCGGTACGCAGTATTTT.

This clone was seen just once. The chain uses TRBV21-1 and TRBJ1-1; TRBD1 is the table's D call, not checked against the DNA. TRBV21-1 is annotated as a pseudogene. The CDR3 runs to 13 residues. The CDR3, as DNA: TGTGCCAGCAGCATTCCAGGATCGAATTTGGCTTTCTTT. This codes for CASSIPGSNLAFF.

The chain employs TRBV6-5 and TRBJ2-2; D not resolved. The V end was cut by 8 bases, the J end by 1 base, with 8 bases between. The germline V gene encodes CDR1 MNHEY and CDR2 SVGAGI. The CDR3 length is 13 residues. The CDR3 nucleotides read TGTGCCAGCGAGGATAGGAACACCGGGGAGCTGTTTTTT. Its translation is CASEDRNTGELFF.

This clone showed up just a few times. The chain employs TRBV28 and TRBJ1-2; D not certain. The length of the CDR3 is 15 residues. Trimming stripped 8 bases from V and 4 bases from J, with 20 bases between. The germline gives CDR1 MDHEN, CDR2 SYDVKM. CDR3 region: CASESLIAPSYGYTF. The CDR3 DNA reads TGTGCCAGCGAATCCTTAATAGCGCCTTCCTATGGCTACACCTTC.

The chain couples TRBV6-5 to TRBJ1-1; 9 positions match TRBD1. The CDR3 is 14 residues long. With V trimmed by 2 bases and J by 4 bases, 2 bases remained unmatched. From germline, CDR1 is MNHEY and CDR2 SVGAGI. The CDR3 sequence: CASSYRDRATEAFF. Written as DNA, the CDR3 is TGTGCCAGCAGTTACCGGGACAGGGCCACTGAAGCTTTCTTT.

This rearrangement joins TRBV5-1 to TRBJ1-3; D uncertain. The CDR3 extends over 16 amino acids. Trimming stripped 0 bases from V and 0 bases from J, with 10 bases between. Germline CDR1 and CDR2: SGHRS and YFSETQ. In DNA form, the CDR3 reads TGCGCCAGCAGCTTGGATGCCGGGAGCTCTGGAAACACCATATATTTT. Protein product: CASSLDAGSSGNTIYF.

The CDR3 reads CASSLPQGRVSTDTQYF. The DNA for the CDR3 is TGCGCCAGCAGCTTGCCACAGGGGCGTGTTAGCACAGATACGCAGTATTTT. This sequence joins TRBV5-1 and TRBJ2-3; 7 bases are a match to TRBD1. Germline assignment: CDR1 SGHRS and CDR2 YFSETQ. This CDR3 has 17 amino acids. Trimming cost V 1 base and J 0 bases; bases outside gene matches: 8.

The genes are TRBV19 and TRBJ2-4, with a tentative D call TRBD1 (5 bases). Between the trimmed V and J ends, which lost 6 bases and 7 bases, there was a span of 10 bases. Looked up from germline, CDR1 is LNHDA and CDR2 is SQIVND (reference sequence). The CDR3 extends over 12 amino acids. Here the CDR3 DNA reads TGTGCCAGTAGGGCCAGGGTGAACATTCAGTACTTC. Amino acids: CASRARVNIQYF.

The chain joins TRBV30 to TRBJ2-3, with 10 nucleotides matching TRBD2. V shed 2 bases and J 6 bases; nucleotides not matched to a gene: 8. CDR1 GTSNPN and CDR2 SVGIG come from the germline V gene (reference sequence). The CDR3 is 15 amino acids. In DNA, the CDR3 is TGTGCCTGGAGTTTACAGCGGGGGGGCTTGGATACGCAGTATTTT. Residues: CAWSLQRGGLDTQYF.

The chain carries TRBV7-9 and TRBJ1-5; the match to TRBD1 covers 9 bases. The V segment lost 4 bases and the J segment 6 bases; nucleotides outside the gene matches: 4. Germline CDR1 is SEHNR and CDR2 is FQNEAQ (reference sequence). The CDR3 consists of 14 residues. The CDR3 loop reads CASSSTGGVQPQHF. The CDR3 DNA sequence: TGTGCCAGCAGCTCAACAGGGGGCGTTCAGCCCCAGCATTTT.

This CDR3 reads CASSAGQSTDTQYF. CDR3 in DNA: TGTGCCAGCAGCGCCGGACAGAGCACAGATACGCAGTATTTT. This chain uses TRBV7-9 with TRBJ2-3, with D perhaps TRBD1 (6 bases). Trimming took off 5 bases at V and 0 bases at J, with 9 bases between the two ends. The CDR3 runs to 14 residues. Germline-derived CDR1 and CDR2 are SEHNR and FQNEAQ (reference sequence).

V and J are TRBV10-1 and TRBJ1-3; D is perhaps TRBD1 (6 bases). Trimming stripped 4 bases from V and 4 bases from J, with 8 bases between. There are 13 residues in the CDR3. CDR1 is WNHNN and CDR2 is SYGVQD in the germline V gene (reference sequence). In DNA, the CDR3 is TGCGCCAGCAGTGTAACAGGGGGAAACACCATATATTTT. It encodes CASSVTGGNTIYF.